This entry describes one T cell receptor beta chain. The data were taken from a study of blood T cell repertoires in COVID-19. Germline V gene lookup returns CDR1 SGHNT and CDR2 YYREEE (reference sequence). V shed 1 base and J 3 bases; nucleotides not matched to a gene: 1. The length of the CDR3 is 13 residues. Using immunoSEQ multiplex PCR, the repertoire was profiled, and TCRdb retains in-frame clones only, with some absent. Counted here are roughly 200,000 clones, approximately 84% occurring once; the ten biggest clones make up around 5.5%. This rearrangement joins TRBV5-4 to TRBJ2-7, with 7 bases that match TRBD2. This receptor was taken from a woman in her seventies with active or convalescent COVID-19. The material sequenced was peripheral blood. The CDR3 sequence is CASSLSGNYEQYF. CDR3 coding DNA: TGTGCCAGCAGCTTGAGCGGGAACTACGAGCAGTACTTC.